This TCR beta chain was captured in a study of blood T cell repertoires in COVID-19. Whole-study context: Acute-phase and convalescent COVID-19 samples originated in the United States, Italy and Spain. The cDNA or gDNA used as material had been derived from T cells, B-cell-depleted T cells, or PBMCs.

Germline V CDR1 and CDR2: PRHDT, FYEKMQ (reference sequence). The trim removed 4 bases at V and 7 bases at J, leaving 5 bases unmatched. This CDR3 contains 13 residues. The authors' processing: Scientists estimated how many nucleated cells there were by amplifying reference gene primers. Sequenced by immunoSEQ multiplex PCR; TCRdb stores in-frame clones only, minus some. That table furnishes V, J and clone size, whereas the DNA furnished D and trimming. Altogether 200,000 or so clones are present, around four fifths being singletons, with the ten largest covering 20%. The chain has TRBV13 and TRBJ1-2, with 8 bases lining up with TRBD1. Sequenced material: peripheral blood. This receptor was taken from a human donor in a cohort sampled during active COVID-19. The CDR3 DNA is TGTGCCAGCAGCTCTCCGGACAGGGCTGGCTACACCTTC. Residues: CASSSPDRAGYTF.